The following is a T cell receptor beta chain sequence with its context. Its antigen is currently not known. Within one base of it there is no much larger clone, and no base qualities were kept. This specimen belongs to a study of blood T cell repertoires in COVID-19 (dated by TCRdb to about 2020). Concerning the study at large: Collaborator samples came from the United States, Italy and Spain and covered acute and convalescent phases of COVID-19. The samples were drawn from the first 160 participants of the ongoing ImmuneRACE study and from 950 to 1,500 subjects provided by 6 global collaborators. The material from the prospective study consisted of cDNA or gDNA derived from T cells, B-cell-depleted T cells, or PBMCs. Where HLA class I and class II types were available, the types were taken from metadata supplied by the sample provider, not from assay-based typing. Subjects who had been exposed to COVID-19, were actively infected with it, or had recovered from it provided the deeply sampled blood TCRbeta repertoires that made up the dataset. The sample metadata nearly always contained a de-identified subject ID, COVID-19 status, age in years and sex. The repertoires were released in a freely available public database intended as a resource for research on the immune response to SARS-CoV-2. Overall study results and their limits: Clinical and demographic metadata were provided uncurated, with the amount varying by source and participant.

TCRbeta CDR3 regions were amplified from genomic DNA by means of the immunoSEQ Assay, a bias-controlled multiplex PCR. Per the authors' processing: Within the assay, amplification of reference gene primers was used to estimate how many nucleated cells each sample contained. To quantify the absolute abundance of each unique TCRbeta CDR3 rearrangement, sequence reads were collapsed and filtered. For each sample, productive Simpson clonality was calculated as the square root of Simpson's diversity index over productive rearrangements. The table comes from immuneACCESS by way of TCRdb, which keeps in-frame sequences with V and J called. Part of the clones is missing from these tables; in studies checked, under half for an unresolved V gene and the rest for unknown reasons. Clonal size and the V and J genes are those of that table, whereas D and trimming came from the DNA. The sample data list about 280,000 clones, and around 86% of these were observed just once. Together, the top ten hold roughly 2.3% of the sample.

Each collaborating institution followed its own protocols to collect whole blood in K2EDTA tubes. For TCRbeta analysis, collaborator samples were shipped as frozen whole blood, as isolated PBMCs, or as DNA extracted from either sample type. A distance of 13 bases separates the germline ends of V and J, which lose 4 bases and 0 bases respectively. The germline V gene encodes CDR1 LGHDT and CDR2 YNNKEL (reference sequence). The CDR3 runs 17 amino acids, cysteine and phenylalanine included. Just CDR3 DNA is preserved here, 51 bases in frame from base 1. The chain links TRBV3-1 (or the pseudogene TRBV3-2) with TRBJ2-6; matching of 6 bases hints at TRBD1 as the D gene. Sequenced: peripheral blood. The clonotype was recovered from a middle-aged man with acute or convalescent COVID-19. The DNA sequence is TGTGCCAGCAGCCCGGTGGGGGCTAGCTCTGGGGCCAACGTCCTGACTTTC. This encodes CASSPVGASSGANVLTF.